These 29 T cell receptor beta chains were sequenced from one sample in a study of T cell repertoires in cytomegalovirus infection. Via MiXCR, TCRdb re-called the reads, giving one row per CDR3 protein. Counted here are around 430,000 distinct CDR3 sequences, roughly 42% occurring once; the ten biggest clones make up about two fifths. The antigens of these receptors remain unknown. The specimen was cultured PBMCs, collected from culture after CMV antigen stimulation. These receptors were collected from a human donor in good health (CMV status not recorded). Some clones in this sample may be carry-over from other donors' samples.

The rearrangement links TRBV7-9 to TRBJ2-5, with 10 bases identical to TRBD2. In germline, CDR1 is SEHNR, CDR2 FQNEAQ (reference sequence). J lost 5 bases, V lost 6 bases, and 18 bases had no gene match. The CDR3 covers 18 residues. In nucleotides, the CDR3 is TGTGCCAGCAGACTAAAGAGGGGTTCTAGCGGGAGTCAGGAGACCCAGTACTTC. Its translation: CASRLKRGSSGSQETQYF.

V is TRBV18 and J is TRBJ1-2, with TRBD1 as a possible D gene (6 bases). This CDR3 contains 14 residues. V lost 5 bases, J lost 3 bases, and 13 bases lay in between. Germline CDR1 is KGHSH and CDR2 is LQKENI. This chain's CDR3 is CASSSGQNDYGYTF. CDR3 nucleotides: TGTGCCAGCTCATCCGGACAGAATGACTATGGCTACACCTTC.

The chain joins TRBV7-6 to TRBJ2-5; D possibly corresponds to TRBD1 (6 bases). This CDR3 is built from 15 residues. Trimming stripped 4 bases from V and 1 base from J, with 13 bases between. Germline V gives CDR1 SGHVS, CDR2 FNYEAQ. CDR3 DNA sequence: TGTGCCAGCAGCTCCCGTAGGACAGTCCAAGAGACCCAGTACTTC. Encoded protein: CASSSRRTVQETQYF.

V gene TRBV7-9 combines with J gene TRBJ1-6, with TRBD1 as a possible D gene (5 bases). The CDR3 has 15 amino acids. Germline CDR1 and CDR2: SEHNR and FQNEAQ (reference sequence). V was shortened by 4 bases and J by 6 bases, with 13 bases between the two germline ends. CDR3 sequence reads: CASSSDGGSNSPLHF. The CDR3 DNA reads TGTGCCAGCAGCTCGGACGGGGGAAGTAATTCACCCCTCCACTTT.

This chain joins TRBV19 and TRBJ1-4, with TRBD1 matching over 9 bases. Germline CDR1 is LNHDA and CDR2 is SQIVND (reference sequence). This CDR3 has 13 residues. J gave up 6 bases and V 7 bases, and 3 bases lay outside the gene matches. CDR3 residues: CASTGQGYEKLFF. In nucleotides, the CDR3 is TGTGCCAGTACAGGACAGGGGTATGAAAAACTGTTTTTT.

A remark on this clonotype: At one boundary the junction diverges from the germline segment, which might be a read error. V is TRBV5-3 and J is TRBJ2-3, with unresolved D. TRBV5-3 is annotated as an ORF whose role is uncertain. This CDR3 is built from 14 residues. CDR3 DNA: TGTGCCAGCAGCTTGGCCGGGTCCATGGATACGCAGTATTTT. This codes for CASSLAGSMDTQYF.

V gene TRBV5-5 combines with J gene TRBJ1-1; maybe TRBD1 (5 bases). The CDR3 is 17 amino acids. Germline assignment: CDR1 SGHKS and CDR2 YYEKEE (reference sequence). V gave up 2 bases and J gave up 5 bases, with 22 bases separating them. DNA of the CDR3: TGTGCCAGCAGCTTAGCGCCTGGGGCGTTTCTGGGTACTGAAGCTTTCTTT. Protein product: CASSLAPGAFLGTEAFF.

This clonotype turned up a few times. The genes are TRBV7-6 and TRBJ2-4; D remains unclear. The CDR3 is made up of 14 amino acids. Germline V gives CDR1 SGHVS, CDR2 FNYEAQ. Between the trimmed V and J ends, which lost 2 bases and 3 bases, there was a span of 8 bases. For the CDR3, the DNA is TGTGCCAGCAGCTTACCGGCCCGCAAAAACATTCAGTACTTC. The encoded protein is CASSLPARKNIQYF.

The CDR3 bases are TGTGCCAGCAGCCGGACTAGCGGGAGTCTCTACGAGCAGTACTTC. It yields the protein CASSRTSGSLYEQYF. This rearrangement joins TRBV7-2 to TRBJ2-7; 13 bases fit TRBD2. The CDR3 has 15 residues. CDR1 is SGHTA, CDR2 FQGNSA, per germline. J lost 3 bases, V lost 5 bases, and 4 bases had no gene match.

This clonotype has only a few counts. The chain is built from TRBV6-2 or TRBV6-3 and TRBJ2-1, with 7 nucleotides matching TRBD2. From germline, CDR1 is MNHEY and CDR2 SVGEGT. The junction had 6 bases not matched to a gene; V was cut back by 5 bases and J by 5 bases. This CDR3 comprises 14 residues. CDR3 nucleotide sequence: TGTGCCAGCAGTGGGCGGCGGGAGCACAATGAGCAGTTCTTC. Translated: CASSGRREHNEQFF.

Of note for this clonotype: At one of its ends the junction is not consistent with the germline gene, which may arise from a read error. The J gene is TRBJ1-4, the V gene TRBV6-1; TRBD1 matches 7 bases. Germline V gives CDR1 MNHNS, CDR2 SASEGT. The CDR3 extends over 11 amino acids. The CDR3 coding sequence is TGTGCCAGCAGGGACCGGGACAGAACTTATTTT. Translation: CASRDRDRTYF.

V gene TRBV5-1 combines with J gene TRBJ2-5; D gene ambiguous. Germline V gives CDR1 SGHRS, CDR2 YFSETQ. There are 13 residues in the CDR3. V was trimmed by 0 bases and J by 5 bases, leaving 8 bases between them. This CDR3 reads CASSLEGPETQYF. CDR3 DNA sequence: TGCGCCAGCAGCTTGGAAGGGCCCGAGACCCAGTACTTC.

The gene calls are TRBV6-5 and TRBJ1-4; D is uncertain. The V gene lost 6 bases and the J gene lost 5 bases, with 13 bases spanning the gap. Germline V gene sequence: CDR1 MNHEY, CDR2 SVGAGI. The CDR3 has 14 amino acids. CDR3 region: CASRVTGRNEKLFF. The CDR3 bases are TGTGCCAGCAGGGTAACGGGGAGAAATGAAAAACTGTTTTTT.

The gene calls are TRBV7-2 and TRBJ2-1; D remains unclear. Germline loops: CDR1 SGHTA, CDR2 FQGNSA. The CDR3 runs 12 residues. Deletions cut 2 bases from V and 9 bases from J, with 8 bases between. The CDR3 coding sequence is TGTGCCAGCAGCTTAACGAGGCGTGAGCAGTTCTTC. Translated, it gives CASSLTRREQFF.

CDR3: CASSQPEDYGYTF. DNA of the CDR3: TGTGCCAGCAGCCAACCGGAGGACTATGGCTACACCTTC. V usage is TRBV4-2 and J usage is TRBJ1-2; unclear D gene. This CDR3 has 13 residues. The V gene lost 2 bases and the J gene lost 3 bases, with 7 bases spanning the gap. Germline-derived CDR1 and CDR2 are LGHNA and YNFKEQ.

V is TRBV20-1 and J is TRBJ2-1; D is perhaps TRBD1 or TRBD2 (5 bases each). V was pared by 1 base and J by 3 bases, with 19 bases between. The CDR3 sequence is 17 residues long. Germline V CDR1 and CDR2: DFQATT, SNEGSKA (reference sequence). The CDR3 bases are TGCAGTGCTAGAGTATGGCCCAGGGAGCGGCTCTACAATGAGCAGTTCTTC. Residues: CSARVWPRERLYNEQFF.

Note on this clonotype: An end of the junction differs from the germline gene, which may be a read error. This chain links TRBV4-1 with TRBJ2-7, with TRBD2 identical over 9 bases. This CDR3 contains 16 residues. The germline CDR1 and CDR2 sequences are MGHRA and YSYEKL. The CDR3 DNA reads TGTGCCAGCAGCCATACTATAGCGGGGGCCACCTACGAGCAGTACTTC. Translating gives CASSHTIAGATYEQYF.

This clonotype was counted only a few times. This chain joins TRBV7-6 and TRBJ2-1; 9 bases are a match to TRBD2. From germline, CDR1 is SGHVS and CDR2 FNYEAQ. Trimming at V came to 3 bases and at J to 1 base, leaving 4 bases not matched to a gene. This CDR3 comprises 16 residues. This CDR3 is CASSFQTSGSYNEQFF. As DNA, the CDR3 is TGTGCCAGCAGCTTCCAGACTAGCGGTTCCTACAATGAGCAGTTCTTC.

This clonotype was counted between two and nine times. This chain connects TRBV19 to TRBJ2-1; no clear D gene. This CDR3 spans 13 amino acids. CDR1 is LNHDA, CDR2 SQIVND, per germline (reference sequence). Trimming stripped 5 bases from V and 7 bases from J, with 12 bases between. Here the CDR3 reads CASSGRYGNEQFF. In nucleotides, the CDR3 is TGTGCCAGTAGTGGACGATACGGGAATGAGCAGTTCTTC. Full variable domain (rest looked up from reference TRBV19 and TRBJ2-1): DGGITQSPKYLFRKEGQNVTLSCEQNLNHDAMYWYRQDPGQGLRLIYYSQIVNDFQKGDIAEGYSVSREKKESFPLTVTSAQKNPTAFYLCASSGRYGNEQFFGPGTRLTVL.

This clonotype occurred a few times. This chain uses TRBV7-2 with TRBJ2-1, with 8 bases matching TRBD1. This CDR3 is 16 amino acids long. V was clipped by 5 bases and J by 1 base; unmatched bases: 7. Germline V gene sequence: CDR1 SGHTA, CDR2 FQGNSA. The CDR3 reads CASSPRTGSSYNEQFF. For the CDR3, the DNA is TGTGCCAGCAGCCCTAGGACAGGGTCGTCCTACAATGAGCAGTTCTTC. The variable domain in full, completed from reference TRBV7-2 and TRBJ2-1, reads GAGVSQSPSNKVTEKGKDVELRCDPISGHTALYWYRQSLGQGLEFLIYFQGNSAPDKSGLPSDRFSAERTGGSVSTLTIQRTQQEDSAVYLCASSPRTGSSYNEQFFGPGTRLTVL.

This clonotype has just a few counts. The rearrangement uses TRBV19 and TRBJ2-2, with D unresolved. Germline assignment: CDR1 LNHDA and CDR2 SQIVND (reference sequence). V was clipped by 8 bases and J by 2 bases, with 9 bases between them. CDR3 length equals 13 residues. The CDR3: CASDGLNTGELFF. CDR3 sequence (DNA): TGTGCCAGTGACGGGCTTAACACCGGGGAGCTGTTTTTT.

V gene TRBV4-3 combines with J gene TRBJ2-1, with D tentatively TRBD1 (6 bases). V was pared by 1 base and J by 7 bases, with 8 bases between. The CDR3 spans 13 residues. CDR1 and CDR2 (germline): LGHNA, YSLEER. CDR3 residues: CASSQVGGNEQFF. CDR3 nucleotides: TGCGCCAGCAGCCAAGTAGGGGGAAATGAGCAGTTCTTC.

This chain connects TRBV7-2 to TRBJ2-2, with D unresolved. CDR3 length: 14 residues. Germline-derived CDR1 and CDR2 are SGHTA and FQGNSA. The ends were cut back, 4 bases at V and 1 base at J, with 7 bases in the middle. In nucleotides, the CDR3 is TGTGCCAGCAGCTACGACCGGAACACCGGGGAGCTGTTTTTT. Encoded protein: CASSYDRNTGELFF.

A few counts support this clonotype. V gene TRBV12-5 combines with J gene TRBJ2-7, with D perhaps TRBD1 (5 bases). Germline values: CDR1 LGHNT, CDR2 FRNRAP. The ends were cut back, 6 bases at V and 0 bases at J, with 12 bases in the middle. The CDR3 has 14 amino acids. The CDR3 reads CASGNRSSSYEQYF. CDR3 sequence (DNA): TGTGCTAGTGGGAACAGGTCAAGCTCCTACGAGCAGTACTTC.

Many counts were recorded for this clonotype. The chain couples TRBV7-2 to TRBJ2-7; D is possibly TRBD2 (5 bases). From germline, CDR1 is SGHTA and CDR2 FQGNSA. CDR3 size: 13 residues. The V gene lost 8 bases and the J gene lost 3 bases, with 14 bases spanning the gap. CDR3 nucleotides: TGTGCCAGCCGAAGAACCGGGAACTACGAGCAGTACTTC. It is translated as CASRRTGNYEQYF.

This clonotype was detected a few times. The V call is TRBV7-9, the J call TRBJ1-1, with 9 nucleotides matching TRBD1. Per germline, CDR1 SEHNR and CDR2 FQNEAQ (reference sequence). The CDR3 is made up of 17 amino acids. Trimming took 5 bases from V and 4 from J; bases not matched to a gene: 14. The CDR3 bases are TGTGCCAGCAGCCGAAGTCCCGGGACAGGGTACGGCACTGAAGCTTTCTTT. Its translation: CASSRSPGTGYGTEAFF.

V usage is TRBV7-8 and J usage is TRBJ2-1; tentatively, D is TRBD2 (7 bases). The CDR3 length is 18 residues. V was cut by 3 bases and J by 0 bases, with 18 bases left in between. Germline CDR1 reads SGHVS; CDR2 reads FQNEAQ. The CDR3 DNA sequence: TGTGCCAGCAGCTTGAACATGGGGGGGCCTCCCTCCTACAATGAGCAGTTCTTC. Its protein product is CASSLNMGGPPSYNEQFF.

This clonotype showed up just a few times. The J gene is TRBJ2-3, the V gene TRBV20-1; a possible D gene is TRBD2 (6 bases). Germline CDR1 DFQATT, CDR2 SNEGSKA (reference sequence). V lost 0 bases and J 2 bases, leaving 12 bases between the germline ends. The CDR3 covers 15 residues. The chain's CDR3 is CSARDHREITDTQYF. The CDR3 DNA sequence: TGCAGTGCTAGAGATCACCGGGAGATCACAGATACGCAGTATTTT.

This clonotype was counted only a few times. V and J are TRBV6-1 and TRBJ2-7, with D perhaps TRBD1 (6 bases). Trimming took 5 bases from V and 1 from J, leaving 15 bases between them. CDR1 MNHNS and CDR2 SASEGT come from the germline V gene. The CDR3 is 15 amino acids. CDR3 DNA: TGTGCCAGCAGTACAGGGCCGGACTTTTCCTACGAGCAGTACTTC. Protein sequence: CASSTGPDFSYEQYF.